This is a list of T cell receptor beta chains from one sample in a study of shared clonotypes between healthy human individuals. Assay: immunoSEQ multiplex PCR; the TCRdb copy retains only in-frame clones and omits some. The profile shows approximately 2,000,000 clones, 85% to 95% of them singletons. Sequencing input: naive CD4+ T cells from PBMCs. The source of these receptors is a man aged 18-30 years in good health. Some clones in this sample may be carry-over from other donors' samples. The CDR3 runs from the conserved cysteine through the conserved F or W. D genes are given only for firm matches. Some rows have no size entry. The others give once, few or many, or a class for an expanded clone.

J gene,D gene,V gene,clone size,CDR3 protein,CDR3 DNA
TRBJ1-5,NA,TRBV19,NA,CASRNGRGHQPQHF,TGTGCCAGTAGGAACGGCAGGGGACATCAGCCCCAGCATTTT
TRBJ2-7,TRBD1,TRBV4-1,NA,CASSRGQGRYEQYF,TGCGCCAGCAGCCGCGGACAGGGGAGGTACGAGCAGTACTTC
TRBJ2-7,NA,TRBV4-2,NA,CASSQGGPSPREQYF,TGTGCCAGCAGCCAAGGAGGACCTTCCCCCCGCGAGCAGTACTTC
TRBJ1-2,NA,TRBV10-3,NA,CAITRDNNYGYTF,TGTGCCATCACCAGGGACAATAACTATGGCTACACCTTC
TRBJ2-4,TRBD2,TRBV7-2,once,CASSFTASGGYGNIQYF,TGTGCCAGCAGCTTTACAGCCTCCGGGGGGTACGGAAACATTCAGTACTTC
TRBJ2-3,NA,TRBV5-1,NA,CASSLDAEDTQYF,TGCGCCAGCAGCTTGGATGCTGAAGATACGCAGTATTTT
TRBJ1-1,TRBD1,TRBV9,few,CASSPGQGTEAFF,TGTGCCAGCAGCCCCGGACAGGGGACTGAAGCTTTCTTT
TRBJ2-7,NA,TRBV5-1,NA,CASSSMASVGVVEQYF,TGCGCCAGCAGCTCAATGGCTAGTGTGGGGGTGGTCGAGCAGTACTTC
TRBJ2-7,NA,TRBV18,NA,CASSSTGYAEQYF,TGTGCCAGCTCAAGCACAGGGTATGCCGAGCAGTACTTC
TRBJ1-2,TRBD1,TRBV28,NA,CASRPPGQGRFADGYTF,TGTGCCAGCAGACCTCCGGGACAGGGTAGGTTTGCAGATGGCTACACCTTC
TRBJ2-7,NA,TRBV6-5,NA,CASSYSVIAAPYEQYF,TGTGCCAGCAGTTACTCGGTAATAGCGGCTCCCTACGAGCAGTACTTC
TRBJ2-6,NA,TRBV19,NA,CASSIGSHSGANVLTF,TGTGCCAGTAGTATTGGTTCCCACTCTGGGGCCAACGTCCTGACTTTC
TRBJ1-5,NA,TRBV30,NA,CAWSTGTYSNQPQHF,TGTGCCTGGAGTACCGGGACTTATAGCAATCAGCCCCAGCATTTT
TRBJ1-2,TRBD1,TRBV30,NA,CAWSVQGGTVTGYTF,TGTGCCTGGAGTGTACAAGGTGGGACAGTAACTGGCTACACCTTC
TRBJ2-7,TRBD1,TRBV5-1,NA,CASSLGGQGSSYEQYF,TGCGCCAGCAGCTTGGGGGGACAGGGTAGCTCCTACGAGCAGTACTTC
TRBJ2-3,TRBD2,TRBV5-4,NA,CASSLKLAGGPDTQYF,TGTGCCAGCAGCTTGAAACTAGCGGGAGGGCCAGATACGCAGTATTTT
TRBJ2-1,TRBD2,TRBV7-2,NA,CASSLDSSGREQFF,TGTGCCAGCAGCTTAGATAGTAGCGGGAGGGAGCAGTTCTTC
TRBJ1-3,TRBD1,TRBV28,NA,CATITRDRAISGNTIYF,TGTGCCACTATTACTCGCGACAGGGCTATCTCTGGAAACACCATATATTTT
TRBJ1-2,TRBD1,TRBV5-4,NA,CASSSDRASYGYTF,TGTGCCAGCAGCTCAGACAGGGCGAGCTATGGCTACACCTTC
TRBJ1-1,NA,TRBV27,NA,CASSPGTHRDTEAFF,TGTGCCAGCAGTCCAGGGACGCATCGGGATACTGAAGCTTTCTTT
TRBJ2-7,NA,TRBV5-4,NA,CASSPGDRPYEQYF,TGTGCCAGCAGCCCAGGGGACCGCCCCTACGAGCAGTACTTC